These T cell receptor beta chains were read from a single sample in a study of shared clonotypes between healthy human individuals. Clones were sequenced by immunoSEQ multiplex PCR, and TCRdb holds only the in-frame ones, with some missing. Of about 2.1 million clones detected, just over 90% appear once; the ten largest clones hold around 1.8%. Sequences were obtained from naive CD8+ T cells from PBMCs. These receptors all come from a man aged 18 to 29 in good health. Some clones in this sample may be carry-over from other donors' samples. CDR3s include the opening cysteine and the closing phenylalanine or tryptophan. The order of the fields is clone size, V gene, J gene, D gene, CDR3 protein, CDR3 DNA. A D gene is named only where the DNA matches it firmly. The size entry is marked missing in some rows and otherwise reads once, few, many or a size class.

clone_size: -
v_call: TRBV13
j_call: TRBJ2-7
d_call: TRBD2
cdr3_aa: CASGERWTRSSEQYF
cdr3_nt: TGTGCCAGCGGAGAGAGGTGGACTAGGAGCTCAGAGCAGTACTTC

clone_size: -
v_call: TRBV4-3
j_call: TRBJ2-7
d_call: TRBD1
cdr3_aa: CASSLHFEQPNLKGGRDYEQYF
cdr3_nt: TGCGCCAGCAGCCTACACTTCGAGCAGCCAAATTTGAAAGGGGGCAGGGACTACGAGCAGTACTTC

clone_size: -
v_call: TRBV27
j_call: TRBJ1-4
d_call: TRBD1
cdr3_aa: CASSGDRGTNEKLFF
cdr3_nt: TGTGCCAGCAGTGGGGACAGGGGTACTAATGAAAAACTGTTTTTT

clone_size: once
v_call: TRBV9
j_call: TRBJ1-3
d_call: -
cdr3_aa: CASSVDRAYSGNTIYF
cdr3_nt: TGTGCCAGCAGCGTAGACAGGGCCTACTCTGGAAACACCATATATTTT

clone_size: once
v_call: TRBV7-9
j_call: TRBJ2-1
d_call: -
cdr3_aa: CASSPGGEYNEQFF
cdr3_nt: TGTGCCAGCAGCCCGGGCGGGGAATACAATGAGCAGTTCTTC

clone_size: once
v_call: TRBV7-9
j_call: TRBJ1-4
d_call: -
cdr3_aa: CASSLAAGRTNEKLFF
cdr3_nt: TGTGCCAGCAGCTTAGCCGCGGGGAGAACTAATGAAAAACTGTTTTTT

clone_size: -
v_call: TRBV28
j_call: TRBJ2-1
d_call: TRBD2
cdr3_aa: CASSFSWTSGRDDEQFF
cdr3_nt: TGTGCCAGCAGTTTCTCGTGGACTAGCGGGAGGGATGATGAGCAGTTCTTC

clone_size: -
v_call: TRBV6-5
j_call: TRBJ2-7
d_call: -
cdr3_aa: CASGNSGGDHEQYF
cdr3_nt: TGTGCCAGCGGCAATTCAGGGGGGGACCACGAGCAGTACTTC

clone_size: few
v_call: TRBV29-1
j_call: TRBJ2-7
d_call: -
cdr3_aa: CSVPTGVHEQYF
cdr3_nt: TGCAGCGTTCCAACTGGAGTCCACGAGCAGTACTTC

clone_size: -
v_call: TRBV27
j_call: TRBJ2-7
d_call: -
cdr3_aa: CASSLGDPGNEQYF
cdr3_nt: TGTGCCAGCAGTTTAGGGGACCCCGGCAACGAGCAGTACTTC

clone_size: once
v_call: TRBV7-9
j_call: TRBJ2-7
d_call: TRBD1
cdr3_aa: CASSSRTGGSYEQYF
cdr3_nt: TGTGCCAGCAGCTCACGGACAGGGGGCTCCTACGAGCAGTACTTC

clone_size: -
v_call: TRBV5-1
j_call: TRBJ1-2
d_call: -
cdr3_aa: CASSLYSLYGYTF
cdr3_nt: TGCGCCAGCAGCTTGTACAGTCTCTATGGCTACACCTTC

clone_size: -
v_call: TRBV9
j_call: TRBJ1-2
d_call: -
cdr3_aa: CASSPRPDSVYGYTF
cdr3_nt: TGTGCCAGCAGCCCCCGCCCTGACAGCGTTTATGGCTACACCTTC

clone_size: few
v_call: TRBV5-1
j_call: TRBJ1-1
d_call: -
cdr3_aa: CASSFTGTEAFF
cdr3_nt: TGCGCCAGCAGCTTCACCGGAACTGAAGCTTTCTTT

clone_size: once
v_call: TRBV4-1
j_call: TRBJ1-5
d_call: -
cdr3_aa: CASSQESTVSSLNQPQHF
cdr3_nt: TGCGCCAGCAGCCAAGAATCGACAGTTTCTTCCCTAAATCAGCCCCAGCATTTT

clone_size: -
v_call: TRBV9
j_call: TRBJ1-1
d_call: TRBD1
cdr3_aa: CASNPGQGRAFF
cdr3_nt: TGTGCCAGCAACCCAGGACAGGGTCGAGCTTTCTTT

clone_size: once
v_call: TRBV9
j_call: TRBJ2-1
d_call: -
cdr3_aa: CASSAFLSGNEQFF
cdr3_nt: TGTGCCAGCAGCGCCTTCTTGTCGGGGAATGAGCAGTTCTTC

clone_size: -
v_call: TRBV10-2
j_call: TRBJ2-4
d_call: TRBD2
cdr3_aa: CASSELAGVGGILAKNIQYF
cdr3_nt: TGCGCCAGCAGTGAGTTGGCGGGAGTGGGGGGGATACTAGCCAAAAACATTCAGTACTTC

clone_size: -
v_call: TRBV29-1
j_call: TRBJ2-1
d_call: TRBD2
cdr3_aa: CSVLAGGPGEQFF
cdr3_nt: TGCAGCGTCCTAGCGGGAGGGCCGGGTGAGCAGTTCTTC

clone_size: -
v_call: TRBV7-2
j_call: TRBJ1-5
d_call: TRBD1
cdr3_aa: CASSLATGGNQPQHF
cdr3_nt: TGTGCCAGCAGCTTAGCGACAGGGGGCAATCAGCCCCAGCATTTT

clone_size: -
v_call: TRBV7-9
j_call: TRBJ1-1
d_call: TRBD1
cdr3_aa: CASSLRTGYGAFF
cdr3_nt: TGTGCCAGCAGCTTAAGGACAGGGTATGGAGCTTTCTTT

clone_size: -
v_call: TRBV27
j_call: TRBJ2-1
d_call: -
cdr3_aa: CASSLSTGNEQFF
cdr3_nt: TGTGCCAGCAGTTTATCGACTGGAAATGAGCAGTTCTTC

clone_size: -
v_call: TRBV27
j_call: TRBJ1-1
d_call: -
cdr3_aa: CASSHRAAPEAFF
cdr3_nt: TGTGCCAGCAGTCATCGGGCAGCTCCTGAAGCTTTCTTT

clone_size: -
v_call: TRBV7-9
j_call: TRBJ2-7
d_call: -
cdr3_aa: CASSPPAFYEQYF
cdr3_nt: TGTGCCAGCAGCCCACCCGCATTCTACGAGCAGTACTTC

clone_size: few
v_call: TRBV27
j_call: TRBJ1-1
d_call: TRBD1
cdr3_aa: CASSLLSTGVGEAFF
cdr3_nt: TGTGCCAGCAGTTTATTATCAACAGGGGTGGGTGAAGCTTTCTTT

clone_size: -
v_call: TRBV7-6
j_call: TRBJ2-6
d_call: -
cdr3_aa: CASSLWDISGANVLTF
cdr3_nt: TGTGCCAGCAGCCTTTGGGACATCTCTGGGGCCAACGTCCTGACTTTC

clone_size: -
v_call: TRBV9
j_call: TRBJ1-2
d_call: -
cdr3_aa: CASSVGGRVGYGYTF
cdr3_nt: TGTGCCAGCAGCGTAGGGGGCAGGGTGGGCTATGGCTACACCTTC

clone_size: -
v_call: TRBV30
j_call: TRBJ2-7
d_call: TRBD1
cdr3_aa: CAWSWTGVSSYEQYF
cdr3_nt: TGTGCCTGGAGCTGGACAGGGGTCAGCTCCTACGAGCAGTACTTC

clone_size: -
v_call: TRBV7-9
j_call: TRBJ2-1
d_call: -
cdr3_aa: CASSSRIGWDEQFF
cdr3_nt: TGTGCCAGCAGCTCCCGAATAGGTTGGGATGAGCAGTTCTTC

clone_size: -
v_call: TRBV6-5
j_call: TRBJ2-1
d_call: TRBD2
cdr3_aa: CASIGLAGPNNEQFF
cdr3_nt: TGTGCCAGCATTGGACTAGCGGGACCAAACAATGAGCAGTTCTTC

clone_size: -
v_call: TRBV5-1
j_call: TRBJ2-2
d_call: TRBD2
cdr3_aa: CASSLETELAGFNGELFF
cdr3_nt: TGCGCCAGCAGCTTGGAGACAGAACTAGCGGGATTTAACGGGGAGCTGTTTTTT

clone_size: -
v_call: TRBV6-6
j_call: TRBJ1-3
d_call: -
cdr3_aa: CASGSSGNTIYF
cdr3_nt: TGTGCCAGTGGAAGCTCTGGAAACACCATATATTTT

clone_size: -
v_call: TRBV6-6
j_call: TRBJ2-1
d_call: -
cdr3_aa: CASSYMGGYNEQFF
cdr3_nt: TGTGCCAGCAGTTACATGGGGGGTTACAATGAGCAGTTCTTC

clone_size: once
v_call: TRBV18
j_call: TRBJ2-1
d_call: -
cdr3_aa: CASSPFSTDGEQFF
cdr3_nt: TGTGCCAGCTCACCTTTCAGCACGGACGGGGAGCAGTTCTTC

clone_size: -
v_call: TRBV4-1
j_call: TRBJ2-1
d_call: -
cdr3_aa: CASSGVGHPYNEQFF
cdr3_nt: TGCGCCAGCAGCGGGGTGGGACATCCCTACAATGAGCAGTTCTTC

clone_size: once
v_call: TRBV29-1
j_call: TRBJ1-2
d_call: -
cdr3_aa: CSVVGGSNYGYTF
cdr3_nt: TGCAGCGTTGTTGGGGGCTCGAACTATGGCTACACCTTT

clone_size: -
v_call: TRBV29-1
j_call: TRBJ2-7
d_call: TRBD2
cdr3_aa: CSAIGLADSYEQYF
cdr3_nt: TGCAGCGCCATAGGACTAGCGGACTCCTACGAGCAGTACTTC

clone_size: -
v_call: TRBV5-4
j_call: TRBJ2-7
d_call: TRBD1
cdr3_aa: CASSLGQGAYEQYF
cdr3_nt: TGTGCCAGCAGCCTGGGACAGGGAGCCTACGAGCAGTACTTC

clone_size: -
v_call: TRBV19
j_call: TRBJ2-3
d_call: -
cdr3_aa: CASSIIGELVWDTQYF
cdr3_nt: TGTGCCAGTAGTATAATTGGAGAGCTAGTATGGGATACGCAGTATTTT

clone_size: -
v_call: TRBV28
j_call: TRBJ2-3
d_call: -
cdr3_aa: CASSLSATGTDTQYF
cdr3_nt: TGTGCCAGCAGTTTATCGGCTACAGGGACAGATACGCAGTATTTT

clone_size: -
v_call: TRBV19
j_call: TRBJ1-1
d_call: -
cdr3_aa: CASGGASEAFF
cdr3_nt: TGTGCCTCTGGGGGGGCCTCTGAAGCTTTCTTT

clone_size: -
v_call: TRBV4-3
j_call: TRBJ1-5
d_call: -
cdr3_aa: CASSPKLGQPQHF
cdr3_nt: TGCGCCAGCAGCCCGAAGCTCGGTCAGCCCCAGCATTTT

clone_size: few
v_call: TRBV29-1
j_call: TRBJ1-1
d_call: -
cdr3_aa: CSVEDGYFEAFF
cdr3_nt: TGCAGCGTTGAAGACGGCTATTTTGAAGCTTTCTTT

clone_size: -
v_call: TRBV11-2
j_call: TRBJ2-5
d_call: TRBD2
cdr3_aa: CASRREGETQYF
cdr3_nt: TGTGCCAGCCGCCGGGAGGGAGAGACCCAGTACTTC

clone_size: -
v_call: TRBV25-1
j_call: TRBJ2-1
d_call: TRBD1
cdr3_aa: CASRRDRGDEQFF
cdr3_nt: TGTGCCAGCAGACGGGACAGGGGCGATGAGCAGTTCTTC

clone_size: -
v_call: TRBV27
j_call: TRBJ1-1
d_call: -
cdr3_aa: CASSLSFRGTEAFF
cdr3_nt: TGTGCCAGCAGTTTATCGTTCCGGGGCACTGAAGCTTTCTTT

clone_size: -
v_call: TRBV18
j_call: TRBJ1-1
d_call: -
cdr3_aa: CASSPLGANTEAFF
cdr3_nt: TGTGCCAGCTCACCACTCGGGGCGAACACTGAAGCTTTCTTT

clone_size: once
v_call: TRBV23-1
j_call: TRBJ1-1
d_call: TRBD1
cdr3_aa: CASRVNALGQGWAEAFF
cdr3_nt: TGCGCCAGCAGAGTAAACGCCTTGGGACAGGGGTGGGCTGAAGCTTTCTTT

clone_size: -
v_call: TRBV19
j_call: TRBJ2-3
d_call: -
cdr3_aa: CASQQADTQYF
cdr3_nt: TGTGCCAGCCAGCAGGCAGATACGCAGTATTTT

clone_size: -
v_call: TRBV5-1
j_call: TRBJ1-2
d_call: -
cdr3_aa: CASSLLDDSNYGYTF
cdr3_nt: TGCGCCAGCAGCTTGTTGGACGACTCCAACTATGGCTACACCTTC

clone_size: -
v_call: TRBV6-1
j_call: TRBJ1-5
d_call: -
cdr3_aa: CASSEAGAGAYNQPQHF
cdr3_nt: TGTGCCAGCAGTGAAGCGGGGGCGGGGGCTTACAATCAGCCCCAGCATTTT

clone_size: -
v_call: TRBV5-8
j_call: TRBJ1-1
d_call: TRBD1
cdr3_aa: CASRDRGYTEAFF
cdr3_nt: TGTGCCAGCCGGGACAGGGGGTACACTGAAGCTTTCTTT

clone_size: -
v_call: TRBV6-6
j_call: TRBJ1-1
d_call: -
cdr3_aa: CASSVRGVMGSAFF
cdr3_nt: TGTGCCAGCAGTGTTCGGGGGGTAATGGGATCAGCTTTCTTT

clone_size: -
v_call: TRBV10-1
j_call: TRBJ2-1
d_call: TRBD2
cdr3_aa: CASSGAGLDNEQFF
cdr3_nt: TGCGCCAGCAGTGGAGCGGGACTGGACAATGAGCAGTTCTTC

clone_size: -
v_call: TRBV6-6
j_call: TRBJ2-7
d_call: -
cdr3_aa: CASSERAYEQYF
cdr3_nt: TGTGCCAGCAGTGAGAGGGCCTACGAGCAGTACTTC